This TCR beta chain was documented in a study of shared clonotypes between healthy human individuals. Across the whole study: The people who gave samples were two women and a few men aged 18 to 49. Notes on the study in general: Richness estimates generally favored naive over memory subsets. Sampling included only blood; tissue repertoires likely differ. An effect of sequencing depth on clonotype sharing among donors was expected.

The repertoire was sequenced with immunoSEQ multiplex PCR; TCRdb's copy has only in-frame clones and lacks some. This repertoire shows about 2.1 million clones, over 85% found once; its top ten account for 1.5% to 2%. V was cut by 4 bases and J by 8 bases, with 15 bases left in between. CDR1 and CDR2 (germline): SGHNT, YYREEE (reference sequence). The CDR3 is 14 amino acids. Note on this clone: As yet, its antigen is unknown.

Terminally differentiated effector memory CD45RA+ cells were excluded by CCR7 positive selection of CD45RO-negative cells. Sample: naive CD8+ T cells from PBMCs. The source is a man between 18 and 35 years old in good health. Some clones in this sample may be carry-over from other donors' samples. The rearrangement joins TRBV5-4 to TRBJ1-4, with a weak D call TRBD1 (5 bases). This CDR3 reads CASSPQGLREKLFF. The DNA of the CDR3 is TGTGCCAGCAGCCCGCAGGGACTCCGAGAAAAACTGTTTTTT.